Listed here are 26 T cell receptor beta chains from one sample, sequenced in a study of T-cell reconstitution after alpha-beta-depleted transplantation in children. A library of TCRbeta sequences, prepared with unique molecular identifiers, was generated. TCRdb fed the PCR reads into MiXCR, producing one record per CDR3 protein. This table has around 700,000 distinct CDR3 sequences, 10% to 15% appearing once. The starting material was PBMCs, obtained before TCRalphabeta/CD19-depleted stem cell transplant. These receptors all come from a girl aged 2 to 9 with congenital amegakaryocytic thrombocytopenia, due to receive a stem cell transplant.

This clonotype was counted ten times or more. V gene TRBV7-6 combines with J gene TRBJ1-1; D ambiguous. Trimming removed 4 bases at V and 6 bases at J, with 21 bases between. Germline CDR1 and CDR2: SGHVS and FNYEAQ. CDR3 length: 16 residues. The CDR3 DNA reads as TGTGCCAGCAGCTACTTAGGTGCCGGGAAGGGCGCTGAAGCTTTCTTT. Amino acid sequence: CASSYLGAGKGAEAFF.

A few counts support this clonotype. This chain connects TRBV5-1 to TRBJ2-3; unclear D gene. Germline V gene lookup returns CDR1 SGHRS and CDR2 YFSETQ. This CDR3 has 12 amino acids. V lost 5 bases to trimming and J lost 5 bases, with 9 bases between them. CDR3 nucleotides: TGCGCCAGCAGTACATCGGGAGATACGCAGTATTTT. The encoded protein is CASSTSGDTQYF.

The chain combines TRBV30 with TRBJ1-1; D gene unclear. The V gene's germline CDR1 is GTSNPN and CDR2 SVGIG (reference sequence). V lost 5 bases, J lost 11 bases, and 18 bases lay in between. The CDR3 has 12 residues. The CDR3 nucleotides are TGTGCCTGGGTACCTACAGTTCCTGGGGCTTTCTTT. Protein sequence: CAWVPTVPGAFF.

This clonotype was counted at least ten times. The chain uses TRBV28 and TRBJ2-7, with D possibly called TRBD1 or TRBD2 (5 bases each). CDR3 length: 15 residues. From germline, CDR1 is MDHEN and CDR2 SYDVKM. Trimming removed 5 bases from V and 0 bases from J, with 14 bases in between. CDR3 DNA sequence: TGTGCCAGCAGTATGGGGACGTCGAGCTCCTACGAGCAGTACTTC. Amino acids: CASSMGTSSSYEQYF.

The sample holds many counts of this clonotype. V and J are TRBV5-1 and TRBJ2-1, with D tentatively TRBD2 (5 bases). This CDR3 region has 16 residues. Trimming removed 3 bases from V and 0 bases from J, with 13 bases in between. Looked up from germline, CDR1 is SGHRS and CDR2 is YFSETQ. This CDR3 reads CASSWWTANSYNEQFF. In nucleotides, the CDR3 is TGCGCCAGCAGCTGGTGGACTGCCAACTCCTACAATGAGCAGTTCTTC.

There are many counts of this clonotype. The chain uses TRBV10-3 and TRBJ1-2, with 9 bases lining up with TRBD1. This CDR3 contains 13 residues. The germline CDR1 and CDR2 sequences are ENHRY and SYGVKD. Unmatched junction bases numbered 4, after V lost 5 bases and J lost 6 bases. CDR3 in amino acids: CAISPGQGDGYTF. CDR3 coding DNA: TGTGCCATCAGTCCGGGACAGGGAGATGGCTACACCTTC.

The chain uses TRBV25-1 and TRBJ2-5; possible D gene TRBD1, 6 bases. V was pared by 8 bases and J by 4 bases, with 17 bases between. Germline V gives CDR1 MGHDK, CDR2 SYGVNS. The CDR3 loop spans 14 amino acids. CDR3 nucleotides: TGTGCCAGCCAGAAGCAGGGGCCGTTAGAGACCCAGTACTTC. Translation gives CASQKQGPLETQYF.

This clonotype was counted only a few times. The rearrangement links TRBV29-1 to TRBJ1-2; maybe TRBD1 (5 bases). Germline V CDR1 and CDR2: SQVTM, ANQGSEA. V lost 4 bases to trimming and J lost 7 bases, with 13 bases between them. The CDR3 runs to 12 residues. CDR3 amino acids: CSVGWGAGGYTF. The CDR3 bases are TGCAGCGTTGGCTGGGGCGCAGGTGGCTACACCTTC.

In DNA form, the CDR3 reads TGCGCCAGCAGTTTTGATCTCTACGAGCAGTACTTC. It is translated as CASSFDLYEQYF. The chain is built from TRBV5-1 and TRBJ2-7; D is unclear. The CDR3 loop spans 12 amino acids. Germline V gene data show CDR1 as SGHRS and CDR2 as YFSETQ. The germline V and J ends were trimmed by 5 bases and 3 bases, with 9 bases remaining between them.

This clonotype has more than one count but fewer than ten. The gene calls are TRBV20-1 and TRBJ2-1; a weak D match, TRBD2 (5 bases). V shed 6 bases and J shed 6 bases, with 9 bases lying between them. Germline V gene sequence: CDR1 DFQATT, CDR2 SNEGSKA (reference sequence). CDR3 length: 11 residues. The CDR3 loop reads CSAEVLNEQFF. CDR3 DNA: TGCAGTGCGGAGGTACTCAATGAGCAGTTCTTC.

This clonotype was found many times. The chain uses TRBV20-1 and TRBJ1-1, with a possible D match to TRBD1 (5 bases). CDR3 length: 15 amino acids. Trimming pared 3 bases from V and 0 bases from J, leaving 14 bases between. CDR1 is DFQATT, CDR2 SNEGSKA, per germline (reference sequence). The CDR3 sequence: CSARTGRQMNTEAFF. CDR3 coding DNA: TGCAGTGCTAGGACGGGACGGCAGATGAACACTGAAGCTTTCTTT.

Ten or more counts support this clonotype. The chain joins TRBV27 to TRBJ2-5; D remains unclear. Germline V gene lookup returns CDR1 MNHEY and CDR2 SMNVEV (reference sequence). V shed 7 bases and J shed 5 bases, with 26 bases lying between them. There are 17 residues in the CDR3. This chain's CDR3 is CASKPDGAFQFLETQYF. The CDR3 DNA reads as TGTGCCAGCAAACCGGATGGAGCGTTTCAGTTTCTGGAGACCCAGTACTTC.

This clonotype was seen a few times. The chain recombines TRBV4-2 with TRBJ2-3; 14 bases agree with TRBD2. Germline V gene lookup returns CDR1 LGHNA and CDR2 YNFKEQ. This CDR3 is 18 amino acids long. V shed 4 bases and J 2 bases; nucleotides not matched to a gene: 8. CDR3 residues: CASSLGLAGGLITDTQYF. The CDR3 nucleotides are TGTGCCAGCAGCCTTGGACTAGCGGGAGGACTAATCACAGATACGCAGTATTTT.

This clonotype showed up many times. The CDR3 protein is CSAREMTSGISEQYF. The CDR3 nucleotides read TGCAGTGCTAGGGAGATGACTAGCGGGATATCCGAGCAGTACTTC. V is TRBV20-1 and J is TRBJ2-7, with TRBD2 matching over 11 bases. Germline V gene sequence: CDR1 DFQATT, CDR2 SNEGSKA (reference sequence). The junction had 10 bases not matched to a gene; V was cut back by 3 bases and J by 6 bases. The CDR3 is 15 residues long.

The chain carries TRBV29-1 and TRBJ2-1; D gene ambiguous. CDR1 SQVTM and CDR2 ANQGSEA come from the germline V gene. This CDR3 contains 12 residues. V was shortened by 6 bases and J by 8 bases, with 14 bases between the two germline ends. CDR3 sequence (DNA): TGCAGCGTAGCCTTTATCGGCGATGAGCAGTTCTTC. As protein: CSVAFIGDEQFF.

This clonotype showed up many times. The V gene is TRBV3-1, the J gene TRBJ2-1, with 12 bases aligning to TRBD2. This CDR3 is 18 amino acids long. The germline CDR1 and CDR2 sequences are LGHDT and YNNKEL (reference sequence). Losses at the gene ends were 3 bases for V and 5 bases for J; bases not matched to a gene: 11. The CDR3 DNA sequence: TGTGCCAGCAGCCAGAACCGGGGCGGACTAGCGGGGCACAATGAGCAGTTCTTC. The encoded protein is CASSQNRGGLAGHNEQFF.

This clonotype was counted a few times. The rearrangement joins TRBV12-3 or TRBV12-4 to TRBJ2-7; 11 nucleotides match TRBD2. V trimming: 2 bases; J trimming: 5 bases; junction bases outside the gene matches: 5. The CDR3 extends over 15 amino acids. CDR3 sequence reads: CASSLSTSGSNEQYF. The CDR3 DNA sequence: TGTGCCAGCAGTTTAAGTACTAGCGGGAGCAACGAGCAGTACTTC.

The chain carries TRBV5-1 and TRBJ2-5; perhaps TRBD1 as D (5 bases). The V and J ends lost 0 bases and 2 bases respectively, with 14 bases between them. The germline CDR1 and CDR2 sequences are SGHRS and YFSETQ. The CDR3 totals 16 residues. The CDR3 is CASSLDAGPPQETQYF. In DNA, the CDR3 is TGCGCCAGCAGCTTGGATGCAGGGCCCCCACAAGAGACCCAGTACTTC.

A few counts support this clonotype. This sequence joins TRBV6-5 and TRBJ1-1; 7 bases line up with TRBD1. Germline assignment: CDR1 MNHEY and CDR2 SVGAGI. The CDR3 loop spans 15 amino acids. J lost 7 bases, V lost 6 bases, and 14 bases had no gene match. CDR3 nucleotides: TGTGCCAGCAGGCTACTGGTAACAGGGGACCATGAAGCTTTCTTT. This translates into CASRLLVTGDHEAFF.

This clonotype was seen a few times. The chain uses TRBV4-1 and TRBJ1-6; 9 positions match TRBD1. Germline CDR1 is MGHRA and CDR2 is YSYEKL. V lost 6 bases to trimming and J lost 0 bases; unmatched junction nucleotides: 9. The CDR3 runs 18 residues. DNA for the CDR3: TGCGCCAGCAGTCCTACAGGGGGCCTCAGCTCCTATAATTCACCCCTCCACTTT. This sequence encodes CASSPTGGLSSYNSPLHF.

This clonotype was picked up many times. J is TRBJ2-2 and V is TRBV27; 8 bases map to TRBD1. The CDR3 runs 14 residues. J was trimmed by 7 bases and V by 2 bases; bases with no gene match: 3. CDR1 is MNHEY, CDR2 SMNVEV, per germline (reference sequence). This CDR3 reads CASSLGQGVGELFF. The CDR3 DNA is TGTGCCAGCAGTTTAGGACAGGGAGTCGGGGAGCTGTTTTTT.

This clonotype was observed at least ten times. The CDR3 region has the DNA TGTGCCAGCAGTTTATCGGGGTTGGATACGCAGTATTTT. Amino acid sequence: CASSLSGLDTQYF. The rearrangement joins TRBV12-3 or TRBV12-4 to TRBJ2-3; TRBD2 might be the D (5 bases). The CDR3 length is 13 residues. V lost 2 bases to trimming and J lost 6 bases, with 9 bases between them.

This clonotype was seen many times. CDR3 amino acids: CSAGHSSEDKNIQYF. The CDR3 region has the DNA TGCAGTGCCGGTCATTCTAGCGAGGACAAAAACATTCAGTACTTC. The chain uses TRBV20-1 and TRBJ2-4; D possibly corresponds to TRBD2 (6 bases). Germline values: CDR1 DFQATT, CDR2 SNEGSKA (reference sequence). This CDR3 is built from 15 residues. The V end was cut by 6 bases, the J end by 3 bases, with 18 bases between.

The chain combines TRBV28 with TRBJ2-7; maybe TRBD2 (6 bases). Per the germline V gene, CDR1 is MDHEN and CDR2 is SYDVKM. The CDR3 is 11 amino acids. Deletions cut 6 bases from V and 6 bases from J, with 9 bases between. This CDR3 is CASRGGFEQYF. In nucleotides, the CDR3 is TGTGCCAGCAGAGGAGGGTTCGAGCAGTACTTC.

This clonotype was counted at least ten times. CDR3 sequence reads: CASFSGTLQETQYF. The CDR3 region has the DNA TGTGCCAGCTTCTCCGGGACCCTTCAAGAGACCCAGTACTTC. The V call is TRBV5-6, the J call TRBJ2-5, with D perhaps TRBD1 or TRBD2 (5 bases each). V shed 7 bases and J shed 2 bases, with 15 bases lying between them. Germline V gene sequence: CDR1 SGHDT, CDR2 YYEEEE. CDR3 size: 14 residues.

This clonotype was seen a few times. This rearrangement joins TRBV10-2 to TRBJ2-7; 11 bases match TRBD2. The CDR3 has 14 amino acids. Trimming took 6 bases from V and 6 from J; bases not matched to a gene: 7. CDR1 is WSHSY and CDR2 is SAAADI in the germline V gene. The CDR3 coding sequence is TGCGCCAGCAGAAAGACTAGCGGGATTCTCGAGCAGTACTTC. Protein sequence: CASRKTSGILEQYF.